A single sample is the source of the 20 T cell receptor beta chains below, sequenced in a study of blood T cell repertoires in COVID-19. Assay used: immunoSEQ multiplex PCR; TCRdb lists only in-frame clones, some missing. The data show about 170,000 clones, with 80% to 95% seen just once and nearly 5% held by the top ten. Sequencing used peripheral blood. The origin of the receptors is a man aged 25 to 40 with COVID-19, enrolled during active disease.

CDR3 nucleotide sequence: TGTGCCAGCTCACCAGGACAGGGAAGTGGCTACACCTTC. This translates into CASSPGQGSGYTF. J is TRBJ1-2 and V is TRBV18; TRBD1 agrees at 8 bases. Germline trimming cut 2 bases from V and 7 bases from J; bases unmatched to any gene: 3. CDR3 size: 13 residues. CDR1 KGHSH and CDR2 LQKENI come from the germline V gene.

The chain uses TRBV12-3 or TRBV12-4 and TRBJ2-7, with D unresolved. This CDR3 spans 12 amino acids. V lost 3 bases and J 6 bases, leaving 9 bases between the germline ends. CDR3 sequence (DNA): TGTGCCAGCAGTTTTTCCGCGCTCGAGCAGTACTTC. It specifies CASSFSALEQYF.

The chain uses TRBV29-1 and TRBJ2-5, with TRBD1 matching 9 bases. Germline CDR1 reads SQVTM; CDR2 reads ANQGSEA. There are 14 residues in the CDR3. V lost 3 bases and J lost 6; bases outside the gene matches: 8. The CDR3 loop reads CSVDQTGGRKTQYF. For the CDR3, the DNA is TGCAGCGTTGACCAGACAGGGGGGCGGAAGACCCAGTACTTC. Full variable domain (remainder filled in from reference TRBV29-1 and TRBJ2-5): SAVISQKPSRDICQRGTSLTIQCQVDSQVTMMFWYRQQPGQSLTLIATANQGSEATYESGFVIDKFPISRPNLTFSTLTVSNMSPEDSSIYLCSVDQTGGRKTQYFGPGTRLLVL.

This chain joins TRBV30 and TRBJ1-1, with TRBD1 identical over 9 bases. Germline assignment: CDR1 GTSNPN and CDR2 SVGIG (reference sequence). The J segment lost 3 bases and the V segment lost 8 bases, leaving 7 bases of the junction unmatched. The CDR3 is made up of 13 amino acids. For the CDR3, the DNA is TGTGCCGGCAACAGGGGGCGGGACACTGAAGCTTTCTTT. It codes for CAGNRGRDTEAFF.

This chain connects TRBV19 to TRBJ1-6; 7 bases are a match to TRBD1. V lost 3 bases to trimming and J lost 5 bases; unmatched junction nucleotides: 10. This CDR3 has 17 amino acids. Germline V CDR1 and CDR2: LNHDA, SQIVND (reference sequence). CDR3 protein: CASSMGPTGTDNSPLHF. CDR3 bases: TGTGCCAGTAGTATGGGACCCACCGGGACAGATAATTCACCCCTCCACTTT. Supplemented by reference TRBV19 and TRBJ1-6, the full variable domain reads DGGITQSPKYLFRKEGQNVTLSCEQNLNHDAMYWYRQDPGQGLRLIYYSQIVNDFQKGDIAEGYSVSREKKESFPLTVTSAQKNPTAFYLCASSMGPTGTDNSPLHFGNGTRLTVT.

This chain links TRBV7-9 with TRBJ1-1; TRBD1 matches 7 bases. In germline, CDR1 is SEHNR, CDR2 FQNEAQ (reference sequence). The CDR3 is 12 residues long. V dropped 5 bases and J dropped 7; count of bases not matched to a gene: 4. This CDR3 is CASSHTGVEAFF. CDR3 nucleotides: TGTGCCAGCAGCCACACAGGGGTTGAAGCTTTCTTT.

This chain links TRBV3-1 (or the pseudogene TRBV3-2) with TRBJ1-5; D is ambiguous. CDR1 is LGHDT and CDR2 is YNNKEL in the germline V gene (reference sequence). This CDR3 comprises 13 residues. Trimming left V 0 bases short and J 7 bases short, with 7 bases between. The CDR3 nucleotides read TGTGCCAGCAGCCAAGATCATAGCCAGCCCCAGCATTTT. Protein product: CASSQDHSQPQHF.

The V gene is TRBV12-3 or TRBV12-4, the J gene TRBJ1-3; D call uncertain. This CDR3 spans 13 amino acids. V was cut by 6 bases and J by 0 bases, with 6 bases left in between. For the CDR3, the DNA is TGTGCCAGCAGCCCTCGCTCTGGAAACACCATATATTTT. Its protein is CASSPRSGNTIYF.

This chain links TRBV5-1 with TRBJ2-3, with TRBD2 identical over 10 bases. This CDR3 is 15 amino acids long. Germline V gene sequence: CDR1 SGHRS, CDR2 YFSETQ. V lost 5 bases and J lost 4; bases outside the gene matches: 7. The CDR3 sequence is CASRGLAGAADTQYF. The CDR3 region has the DNA TGCGCCAGCAGAGGTCTAGCGGGAGCAGCAGATACGCAGTATTTT.

V and J are TRBV5-8 and TRBJ1-2; D is possibly TRBD1 (5 bases). Trimming left V 1 base short and J 4 bases short, with 14 bases between. Germline assignment: CDR1 SGHTS and CDR2 YDEGEE. The CDR3 is made up of 15 amino acids. The CDR3 loop reads CASSLRQTAPYGYTF. The CDR3 region has the DNA TGTGCCAGCAGCTTGCGACAGACCGCTCCCTATGGCTACACCTTC.

The J gene is TRBJ1-2, the V gene TRBV28; D is possibly TRBD1 (5 bases). Trimming cost V 1 base and J 5 bases, with 8 bases left between them. Germline CDR1 is MDHEN and CDR2 is SYDVKM. The CDR3 has 13 amino acids. The CDR3 coding sequence is TGTGCCAGCAGTTTATCGGCAGGGTATGGCTACACCTTC. Translation: CASSLSAGYGYTF.

The CDR3 spells CASSRSSGHQETQYF. CDR3 sequence (DNA): TGTGCCAGCTCACGTTCTAGCGGTCACCAAGAGACCCAGTACTTC. This chain connects TRBV18 to TRBJ2-5, with 7 bases aligning to TRBD2. The germline V gene has CDR1 KGHSH and CDR2 LQKENI. V lost 4 bases and J lost 0; bases outside the gene matches: 5. The CDR3 runs 15 residues.

This chain links TRBV4-3 with TRBJ2-3; D may be TRBD1 (6 bases). The CDR3 length is 17 residues. Germline V gene sequence: CDR1 LGHNA, CDR2 YSLEER. V lost 0 bases, J lost 4 bases, and 17 bases lay in between. This chain's CDR3 is CASSQDTFAGESDTQYF. The CDR3 DNA reads TGCGCCAGCAGCCAAGACACGTTCGCAGGGGAATCAGATACGCAGTATTTT.

This rearrangement joins TRBV18 to TRBJ1-4; D is perhaps TRBD1 (6 bases). The CDR3 is 16 residues long. Trimming took off 1 base at V and 7 bases at J, with 16 bases between the two ends. CDR1 and CDR2 from the germline V gene are KGHSH and LQKENI. CDR3 in amino acids: CASSPQGGAFREKLFF. DNA of the CDR3: TGTGCCAGCTCACCACAGGGGGGGGCCTTCCGTGAAAAACTGTTTTTT.

The rearrangement joins TRBV6-2 or TRBV6-3 to TRBJ1-1; TRBD1 is a possible D gene (6 bases). Germline-derived CDR1 and CDR2 are MNHEY and SVGEGT. This CDR3 has 15 residues. Trimming cost V 5 bases and J 0 bases, with 13 bases left between them. This chain's CDR3 is CASSMDSYLNTEAFF. The CDR3 coding sequence is TGTGCCAGCAGTATGGACAGTTACCTGAACACTGAAGCTTTCTTT.

This clone appeared once. The V call is TRBV3-1 (or the pseudogene TRBV3-2), the J call TRBJ1-6; 12 bases map to TRBD1. V was pared by 1 base and J by 9 bases, with 4 bases of the junction left unmatched. The germline gives CDR1 LGHDT, CDR2 YNNKEL (reference sequence). The CDR3 loop spans 16 amino acids. The CDR3 sequence: CASSQVGQGAASPLHF. The CDR3 region has the DNA TGTGCCAGCAGCCAAGTGGGACAGGGGGCAGCTTCACCCCTCCACTTT.

This clone occurred once. The same CDR3 can be traced to other DNA sequences in this sample. The chain carries TRBV18 and TRBJ1-5; no firm D call. From germline, CDR1 is KGHSH and CDR2 LQKENI. The CDR3 has 13 amino acids. The V end was cut by 3 bases, the J end by 5 bases, with 8 bases between. CDR3 DNA sequence: TGTGCCAGCTCACCGGGGAGAGATCAGCCCCAGCATTTT. The encoded protein is CASSPGRDQPQHF. Full variable domain (missing parts from reference TRBV18 and TRBJ1-5): NAGVMQNPRHLVRRRGQEARLRCSPMKGHSHVYWYRQLPEEGLKFMVYLQKENIIDESGMPKERFSAEFPKEGPSILRIQQVVRGDSAAYFCASSPGRDQPQHFGDGTRLSIL.

This clone appeared a single time. The chain couples TRBV15 to TRBJ1-1; D is unresolved. Trimming stripped 1 base from V and 1 base from J, with 4 bases between. Germline V gene lookup returns CDR1 LNHNV and CDR2 YYDKDF (reference sequence). This CDR3 spans 13 amino acids. CDR3 protein: CATSRVGNTEAFF. CDR3 nucleotides: TGTGCCACCAGCAGAGTCGGGAACACTGAAGCTTTCTTT.

This sequence joins TRBV7-9 and TRBJ2-1, with a weak D call TRBD2 (6 bases). Germline lookup yields CDR1 SEHNR and CDR2 FQNEAQ (reference sequence). The CDR3 runs to 15 residues. Trimming pared 8 bases from V and 3 bases from J, leaving 17 bases between. In DNA form, the CDR3 reads TGTGCCAGCGGGATTTGGACGGGGGTCTACAATGAGCAGTTCTTC. The encoded protein is CASGIWTGVYNEQFF. The variable domain in full, completed from reference TRBV7-9 and TRBJ2-1, reads DTGVSQNPRHKITKRGQNVTFRCDPISEHNRLYWYRQTLGQGPEFLTYFQNEAQLEKSRLLSDRFSAERPKGSFSTLEIQRTEQGDSAMYLCASGIWTGVYNEQFFGPGTRLTVL.

This clone was observed a handful of times. The V and J genes are TRBV2 and TRBJ1-1, with 12 bases that match TRBD1. After removal of 3 bases from V and 5 bases from J, the junction contained 10 bases not matched to a gene. The CDR3 is made up of 17 amino acids. Germline V gene sequence: CDR1 SNHLY, CDR2 FYNNEI. The CDR3 DNA reads TGTGCCAGCAGTGACCTCCGGGACAGGGGGCTGTTAACTGAAGCTTTCTTT. Residues: CASSDLRDRGLLTEAFF.